What follows describes a single T cell receptor (beta chain). The target of this receptor is not known. Base qualities are not recorded, but no much larger clone differs from it by a single base. The source of the sample is a study of human T cells and chemical hapten exposure (dated by TCRdb to the early 2020s). Study-wide context: For sensitization, 2% DPC in acetone was applied to a 2 cm by 2 cm area of upper inner arm skin. Around 30 alopecia patients provided blood for TCR sequencing at one to four time points (pre-sensitization, 2, 6 and 24 weeks). Patient blood was sampled pre-sensitization (week 0) and at 2, 6 and about 24 weeks after DPC sensitization. This study followed changes in the peripheral blood TCR repertoire in vivo during primary and secondary sensitization of alopecia patients to the hapten diphenylcyclopropenone (DPC). Patch testing on the upper back used Finn chambers containing 0.01% DPC, with scoring done after 6 days according to International Contact Dermatitis Research Group standards. Libraries were pooled for sequencing, and variation in per-sample TCR yields was attributed mainly to small differences in library volumes within the pool. The patient cohort, mostly female, included alopecia areata with under or over 50% scalp involvement, alopecia totalis and alopecia universalis. Throughout the study period of roughly 24 weeks, patients also received therapeutic DPC doses to the scalp every week. What the study reported, not specific to this receptor: Repeated subsampling changed both the strength of the expansion versus patch-test correlation and the threshold at which the correlation became significant. All patients had alopecia, a presumed autoimmune disease, so their immune response might differ from that of healthy individuals. DPC sensitization did not change how many TCRs were above 1 in 1000 frequency, and no evidence was found of alterations in global repertoire structure. A positive correlation was found between the number of PT1 expanded TCRs and patch test score, with significance reached at thresholds 8, 16 and 32 but not 4. Expanded TCRs formed significantly more large CDR3 similarity clusters than pre-sensitization or healthy control sets, consistent with antigen-driven responses.

V and J lose 4 bases and 1 base, and a span of 7 bases separates them. The CDR3 starts with the cysteine, ends with the phenylalanine, and has 13 residues. Only the CDR3 DNA is retained, 39 bases long and in frame from the first base. The germline V gene yields SGHAT for CDR1 and FQNNGV for CDR2. Libraries were built with RACE. These reads were obtained on a NextSeq 500. During library preparation, unique molecular identifiers were attached to individual cDNA molecules so that TCRs could be counted in a quantitative, reproducible way. Both TCR alpha and TCR beta chains were sequenced from each blood RNA sample. Per the authors' processing: The median number of TCRs per sample was approximately 98,000, ranging from about 20,000 to 700,000. V, J and CDR3 annotation of the TCR reads was performed with the Decombinator software suite. For PS versus PT1 abundance plots, all samples were subsampled to the same number of TCRs (28,000). TCRs were defined as expanded if absent before sensitization and observed at least eight times at the 2-week time point. In-frame beta chains were kept once TCRdb had trimmed the public reads at Q25 with fastp and called clones with MiXCR. Each CDR3 protein appears once, grouped with its most common genes and DNA. The V and J calls were not made by the authors but by TCRdb's processing. The sample yields a few hundred thousand distinct CDR3 sequences; approximately 7.5% were counted once. Jointly, the top ten make up about 1.2% of the sample.

This sample's time point label indicates: pre-sensitization, week 0. In the paper's terms, the treatment or condition label means: therapeutic diphenylcyclopropenone sensitization with weekly scalp DPC. At each patch-test visit, blood was drawn before the patch test was applied. Patients were eligible if aged 18 to 70, diagnosed with alopecia and judged suitable for DPC therapy, and pregnant patients were excluded. Total RNA was extracted from unfractionated whole blood collected in Tempus Blood RNA tubes. The specimen comprised whole blood, sampled in connection with sensitization to the hapten diphenylcyclopropenone (DPC). This clonotype was sampled from a man between 18 and 29 years old with alopecia areata. Some clones in this sample may be carry-over from other donors' samples. Recombination connected TRBV11-2 to TRBJ2-5; a tentative D call is TRBD2 (5 bases match). The nucleotide sequence reads as follows: TGTGCCAGCAGCTACGGGGTCCAAGAGACCCAGTACTTC. Translated, this is CASSYGVQETQYF.